The 28 T cell receptor beta chains below all came from one sample that was sequenced in a study of T cell responses to AZD1222 COVID-19 vaccine. The repertoire was sequenced with immunoSEQ multiplex PCR; TCRdb's copy has only in-frame clones and lacks some. The top ten clones hold 8.7% of a sample with 75,000 to 90,000 clones, roughly 82% of them seen once. Specimen: peripheral blood, collected on day 0 of AZD1222 vaccination. The receptor set was obtained from an adult in good health.

The rearrangement uses TRBV10-1 and TRBJ1-5; D might be TRBD1 (5 bases). Per germline, CDR1 WNHNN and CDR2 SYGVQD (reference sequence). CDR3 length: 13 amino acids. The germline V and J ends were trimmed by 5 bases and 4 bases, with 9 bases remaining between them. DNA of the CDR3: TGCGCCAGCAGTCAGGGACTGAATCAGCCCCAGCATTTT. Its protein product is CASSQGLNQPQHF.

The J gene is TRBJ2-3, the V gene TRBV6-2 or TRBV6-3; weak D call: TRBD2 (6 bases). Germline CDR1 is MNHEY and CDR2 is SVGEGT. The CDR3 consists of 15 residues. The V end was cut by 2 bases, the J end by 8 bases, with 17 bases between. Written as DNA, the CDR3 is TGTGCCAGCAGTTACGTCGGAGGGAGTATCGGTACGCAGTATTTT. Its protein is CASSYVGGSIGTQYF.

V and J are TRBV28 and TRBJ2-7, with unresolved D. The CDR3 runs to 12 residues. Germline loops: CDR1 MDHEN, CDR2 SYDVKM. The V end was cut by 10 bases, the J end by 5 bases, with 15 bases between. This CDR3 reads CATISVFNEQYF. Written as DNA, the CDR3 is TGTGCCACTATTTCAGTTTTCAACGAGCAGTACTTC.

The V call is TRBV30, the J call TRBJ1-5; 8 bases are shared with TRBD1. V lost 3 bases to trimming and J lost 3 bases; unmatched junction nucleotides: 1. From germline, CDR1 is GTSNPN and CDR2 SVGIG (reference sequence). This CDR3 is built from 13 residues. CDR3: CAWRQGVNQPQHF. The CDR3 coding sequence is TGTGCCTGGAGACAGGGGGTCAATCAGCCCCAGCATTTT. The variable domain in full, with the rest retrieved from reference TRBV30 and TRBJ1-5, is SQTIHQWPATLVQPVGSPLSLECTVEGTSNPNLYWYRQAAGRGLQLLFYSVGIGQISSEVPQNLSASRPQDRQFILSSKKLLLSDSGFYLCAWRQGVNQPQHFGDGTRLSIL.

The rearrangement uses TRBV5-1 and TRBJ1-2; D call uncertain. The CDR3 is 12 amino acids. V was pared by 0 bases and J by 7 bases, with 7 bases between. Germline V CDR1 and CDR2: SGHRS, YFSETQ. CDR3 residues: CASSLGSSGYTF. The CDR3 DNA is TGCGCCAGCAGCTTGGGATCTAGTGGCTACACCTTC.

The J gene is TRBJ2-4, the V gene TRBV19; D might be TRBD2 (5 bases). V was trimmed by 4 bases and J by 3 bases, leaving 13 bases between them. The CDR3 runs to 15 residues. Per the germline V gene, CDR1 is LNHDA and CDR2 is SQIVND (reference sequence). CDR3 amino acids: CASSRAAEGKNIQYF. As DNA, the CDR3 is TGTGCCAGTAGTAGGGCTGCCGAGGGCAAAAACATTCAGTACTTC.

The rearrangement uses TRBV24-1 and TRBJ1-5; 10 bases match TRBD1. The CDR3 is 15 residues long. Germline V gene sequence: CDR1 KGHDR, CDR2 SFDVKD. The ends lost 9 bases at V and 3 bases at J; junction bases unmatched: 7. DNA of the CDR3: TGTGCCACCCAACGGACAGGGGGACACAATCAGCCCCAGCATTTT. Amino acid sequence: CATQRTGGHNQPQHF.

The chain recombines TRBV4-3 with TRBJ1-2, with a possible D match to TRBD1 (5 bases). Trimming removed 0 bases at V and 2 bases at J, with 13 bases between. CDR1 and CDR2 (germline): LGHNA, YSLEER. The CDR3 has 16 residues. The CDR3 is CASSQERDSRNYGYTF. For the CDR3, the DNA is TGCGCCAGCAGCCAAGAGCGGGACTCGAGGAACTATGGCTACACCTTC.

This clone has only one observation. The chain links TRBV5-1 to TRBJ1-6; 9 nucleotides match TRBD1. This CDR3 has 16 residues. CDR1 SGHRS and CDR2 YFSETQ come from the germline V gene. V lost 2 bases and J lost 7; bases outside the gene matches: 7. This chain's CDR3 is CASSFTGGRQNSPLHF. Here the CDR3 DNA reads TGCGCCAGCAGCTTTACAGGGGGCAGACAAAATTCACCCCTCCACTTT.

The J gene is TRBJ1-6, the V gene TRBV5-1; D is possibly TRBD1 (6 bases). The CDR3 is 15 amino acids. Germline values: CDR1 SGHRS, CDR2 YFSETQ. The V end lost 4 bases, the J end lost 11 bases, and 19 bases lay between the germline ends. DNA for the CDR3: TGCGCCAGCAGCGGTACAACAGGGACCGGCACACCCCTCCACTTT. This encodes CASSGTTGTGTPLHF.

The chain carries TRBV7-3 and TRBJ1-5, with D possibly being TRBD1 (6 bases). The CDR3 spans 13 residues. Germline CDR1 is SGHTA and CDR2 is FQGTGA. Trimming shortened V by 2 bases and J by 4 bases, and 6 bases separated the two germline ends. The CDR3 DNA reads TGTGCCAGCAGCTTACAGGGGAATCAGCCCCAGCATTTT. This codes for CASSLQGNQPQHF.

The chain links TRBV5-1 to TRBJ2-1; the match to TRBD2 covers 11 bases. The V segment lost 4 bases and the J segment 6 bases; nucleotides outside the gene matches: 6. The CDR3 spans 15 residues. From germline, CDR1 is SGHRS and CDR2 YFSETQ. The CDR3 is CASSLSGGAFNEQFF. CDR3 bases: TGCGCCAGCAGCCTTAGCGGGGGGGCCTTCAATGAGCAGTTCTTC.

The V call is TRBV5-4, the J call TRBJ1-6, with D uncertain. This CDR3 has 16 amino acids. CDR1 and CDR2 from the germline V gene are SGHNT and YYREEE (reference sequence). V was pared by 0 bases and J by 7 bases, with 14 bases between. The CDR3 reads CASSLGSGGGNSPLHF. In nucleotides, the CDR3 is TGTGCCAGCAGCTTGGGATCCGGTGGTGGGAATTCACCCCTCCACTTT.

The chain combines TRBV28 with TRBJ1-6; 7 bases are shared with TRBD1. Germline V gene sequence: CDR1 MDHEN, CDR2 SYDVKM. V gave up 5 bases and J gave up 7 bases; unmatched junction bases: 8. The CDR3 length is 15 residues. The CDR3 bases are TGTGCCAGCAGTGCCCGACAGGGATGGAATTCACCCCTCCACTTT. Translation gives CASSARQGWNSPLHF.

The gene calls are TRBV16 and TRBJ1-1; D not certain. CDR3 length equals 13 residues. Germline CDR1 KGHSY, CDR2 FQNENV. Between the trimmed V and J ends, which lost 3 bases and 2 bases, there was a span of 7 bases. The CDR3 here is CASSQGSNTEAFF. The CDR3 region has the DNA TGTGCCAGCAGCCAGGGTTCTAACACTGAAGCTTTCTTT.

The rearrangement links TRBV29-1 to TRBJ2-5, with 7 nucleotides matching TRBD1. Germline V gene data show CDR1 as SQVTM and CDR2 as ANQGSEA. Unmatched junction bases numbered 5, after V lost 2 bases and J lost 5 bases. There are 13 residues in the CDR3. CDR3 sequence (DNA): TGCAGCGTTGAACCTTCGGACAGGGAGACCCAGTACTTC. Amino acids: CSVEPSDRETQYF.

V is TRBV11-2 and J is TRBJ2-1; 10 bases are a match to TRBD1. Trimming took 6 bases from V and 3 from J; bases not matched to a gene: 5. The CDR3 is 15 residues long. Germline V gives CDR1 SGHAT, CDR2 FQNNGV. The CDR3 DNA sequence: TGTGCCAGCAGTTCCGGGACAGGGGTCTACAATGAGCAGTTCTTC. It codes for CASSSGTGVYNEQFF.

This clone was seen just once. The chain joins TRBV19 to TRBJ1-1; possible D gene TRBD1, 5 bases. Between the trimmed V and J ends, which lost 1 base and 5 bases, there was a span of 8 bases. There are 13 residues in the CDR3. CDR1 and CDR2 from the germline V gene are LNHDA and SQIVND (reference sequence). The CDR3 DNA reads TGTGCCAGTAGTATAGGGGAGGGGACTGAAGCTTTCTTT. It is translated as CASSIGEGTEAFF. Drawing the rest from reference TRBV19 and TRBJ1-1, the complete variable domain is DGGITQSPKYLFRKEGQNVTLSCEQNLNHDAMYWYRQDPGQGLRLIYYSQIVNDFQKGDIAEGYSVSREKKESFPLTVTSAQKNPTAFYLCASSIGEGTEAFFGQGTRLTVV.

The genes are TRBV5-1 and TRBJ1-4; 8 nucleotides align to TRBD1. This CDR3 region has 15 residues. Germline trimming cut 4 bases from V and 5 bases from J; bases unmatched to any gene: 7. Germline V lookup: CDR1 SGHRS, CDR2 YFSETQ. The CDR3 spells CASSPPGQANEKLFF. Here the CDR3 DNA reads TGCGCCAGCAGCCCGCCGGGACAGGCAAATGAAAAACTGTTTTTT.

In this sample, this clone turned up a few times. The chain joins TRBV19 to TRBJ2-3; 10 bases fit TRBD2. This CDR3 has 14 amino acids. Unmatched junction bases numbered 5, after V lost 7 bases and J lost 4 bases. CDR1 is LNHDA and CDR2 is SQIVND in the germline V gene (reference sequence). The CDR3 reads CASKERGGPDTQYF. Written as DNA, the CDR3 is TGTGCCAGTAAGGAGCGGGGGGGCCCAGATACGCAGTATTTT. Combining the CDR3 with reference TRBV19 and TRBJ2-3 gives the whole variable domain DGGITQSPKYLFRKEGQNVTLSCEQNLNHDAMYWYRQDPGQGLRLIYYSQIVNDFQKGDIAEGYSVSREKKESFPLTVTSAQKNPTAFYLCASKERGGPDTQYFGPGTRLTVL.

Comments on this clone: An end of the junction does not agree with germline; a read error may underlie this. The CDR3 DNA sequence: TGCGCCAGCAGTTTGGGGGGTTCGAACACCGGGGAGCTGTTTTTT. Protein: CASSLGGSNTGELFF. This chain uses TRBV5-1 with TRBJ2-2; D possibly corresponds to TRBD2 (6 bases). This CDR3 spans 15 amino acids. Per the germline V gene, CDR1 is SGHRS and CDR2 is YFSETQ.

The gene calls are TRBV30 and TRBJ2-7; 7 nucleotides agree with TRBD2. The germline CDR1 and CDR2 sequences are GTSNPN and SVGIG (reference sequence). After removal of 7 bases from V and 3 bases from J, the junction contained 12 bases not matched to a gene. The CDR3 length is 14 residues. This CDR3 reads CALGPKLALYEQYF. CDR3 coding DNA: TGTGCCTTGGGACCCAAACTAGCGCTCTACGAGCAGTACTTC. Using reference TRBV30 and TRBJ2-7 for the parts outside the CDR3, the full variable domain is SQTIHQWPATLVQPVGSPLSLECTVEGTSNPNLYWYRQAAGRGLQLLFYSVGIGQISSEVPQNLSASRPQDRQFILSSKKLLLSDSGFYLCALGPKLALYEQYFGPGTRLTVT.

J is TRBJ2-1 and V is TRBV20-1, with TRBD2 matching over 13 bases. The CDR3 runs 16 residues. After removal of 3 bases from V and 2 bases from J, the junction contained 4 bases not matched to a gene. CDR1 is DFQATT, CDR2 SNEGSKA, per germline (reference sequence). The CDR3 DNA reads TGCAGTGCTAGTTTACTAGCGGGAGGGACCTACAATGAGCAGTTCTTC. It translates to CSASLLAGGTYNEQFF.

The chain uses TRBV4-1 and TRBJ1-2, with unresolved D. The CDR3 loop spans 17 amino acids. In germline, CDR1 is MGHRA, CDR2 YSYEKL. Trimming removed 1 base at V and 4 bases at J, with 19 bases between. CDR3 protein: CASSQASTGGYFYGYTF. Here the CDR3 DNA reads TGCGCCAGCAGCCAAGCCTCTACGGGTGGCTATTTCTATGGCTACACCTTC.

The rearrangement links TRBV18 to TRBJ1-1, with 7 bases matching TRBD1. Germline CDR1 and CDR2: KGHSH and LQKENI. This CDR3 is 14 amino acids long. Unmatched junction bases numbered 2, after V lost 4 bases and J lost 0 bases. CDR3 amino acids: CASSRGGLNTEAFF. The CDR3 DNA sequence: TGTGCCAGCTCACGAGGGGGCTTGAACACTGAAGCTTTCTTT.

The chain links TRBV2 to TRBJ1-2; D call uncertain. The germline V gene encodes CDR1 SNHLY and CDR2 FYNNEI. V was cut by 5 bases and J by 3 bases, with 10 bases left in between. CDR3 length: 13 amino acids. This CDR3 reads CASSQQIDYGYTF. CDR3 bases: TGTGCCAGCAGTCAACAGATAGACTATGGCTACACCTTC.

This chain joins TRBV29-1 and TRBJ2-7; 7 nucleotides agree with TRBD1. Germline loops: CDR1 SQVTM, CDR2 ANQGSEA. This CDR3 is 11 amino acids long. V gave up 7 bases and J gave up 3 bases; unmatched junction bases: 3. In DNA form, the CDR3 reads TGCAGCGCCGGGACAGACTACGAGCAGTACTTC. Protein product: CSAGTDYEQYF.

The chain recombines TRBV27 with TRBJ1-6; D not resolved. The germline CDR1 and CDR2 sequences are MNHEY and SMNVEV (reference sequence). The CDR3 loop spans 17 amino acids. The V gene lost 7 bases and the J gene lost 0 bases, with 16 bases spanning the gap. In DNA form, the CDR3 reads TGTGCCAGCACCCTCCGATTGGGAAGCTCCTATAATTCACCCCTCCACTTT. This translates into CASTLRLGSSYNSPLHF.